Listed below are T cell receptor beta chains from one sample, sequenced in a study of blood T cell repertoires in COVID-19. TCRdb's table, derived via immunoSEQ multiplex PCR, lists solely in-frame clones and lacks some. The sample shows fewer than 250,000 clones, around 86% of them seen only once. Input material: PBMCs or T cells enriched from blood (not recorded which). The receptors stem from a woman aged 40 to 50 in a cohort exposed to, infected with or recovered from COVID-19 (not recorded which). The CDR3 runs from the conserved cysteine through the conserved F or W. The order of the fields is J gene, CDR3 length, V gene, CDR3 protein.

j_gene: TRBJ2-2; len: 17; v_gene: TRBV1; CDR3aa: CTVGMRRGTQNTGELFF
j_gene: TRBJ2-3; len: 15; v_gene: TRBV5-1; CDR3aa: CASSAKREVGDTQYF
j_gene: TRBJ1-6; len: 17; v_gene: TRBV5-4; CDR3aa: CASSSGQGRSYNSPLHF
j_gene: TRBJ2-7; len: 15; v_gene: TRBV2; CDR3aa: CASRSTGGDSYEQYF
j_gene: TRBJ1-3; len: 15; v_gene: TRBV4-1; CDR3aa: CASSQQDRGPDTIYF
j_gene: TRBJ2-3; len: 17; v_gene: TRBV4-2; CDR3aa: CASSQGLRTGSTDTQYF
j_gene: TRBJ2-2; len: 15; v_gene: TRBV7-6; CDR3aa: CASSQLAGGPGELFF
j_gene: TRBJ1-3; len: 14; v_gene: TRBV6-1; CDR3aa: CASSVTGTGNTIYF
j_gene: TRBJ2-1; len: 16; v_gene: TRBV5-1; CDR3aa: CASSLVGQSGYNEQFF
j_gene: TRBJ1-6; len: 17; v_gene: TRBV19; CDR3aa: CASSMGLEAVPNSPLHF
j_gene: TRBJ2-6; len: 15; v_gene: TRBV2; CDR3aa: CASSDTAAGANVLTF
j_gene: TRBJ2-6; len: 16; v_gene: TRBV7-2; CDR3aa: CASSLSTGTGANVLTF
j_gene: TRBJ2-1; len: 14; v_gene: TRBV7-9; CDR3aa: CASSPGTSQREQFF
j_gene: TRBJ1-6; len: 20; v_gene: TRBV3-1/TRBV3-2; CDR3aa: CASSQDPYGQGPLLYRPLHF
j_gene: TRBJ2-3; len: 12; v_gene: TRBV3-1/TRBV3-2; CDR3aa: CASSPPSGAQYF
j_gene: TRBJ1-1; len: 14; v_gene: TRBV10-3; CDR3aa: CAIAEQGRNTEAFF
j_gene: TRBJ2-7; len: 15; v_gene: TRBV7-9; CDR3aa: CASSLQGSETYEQYF
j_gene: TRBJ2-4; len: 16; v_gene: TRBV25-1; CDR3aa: CASSDGTGKAKNIQYF
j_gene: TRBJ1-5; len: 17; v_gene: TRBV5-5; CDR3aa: CASSRQSLPYSNQPQHF
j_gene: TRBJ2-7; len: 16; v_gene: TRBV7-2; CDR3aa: CASSLTPAGAVGEQYF
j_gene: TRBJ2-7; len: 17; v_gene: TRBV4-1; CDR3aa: CASSPLLTSGAAYEQYF
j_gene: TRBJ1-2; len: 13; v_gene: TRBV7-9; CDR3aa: CASSLDTGSGYTF
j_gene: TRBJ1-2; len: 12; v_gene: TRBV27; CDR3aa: CASRGGQVGYTF
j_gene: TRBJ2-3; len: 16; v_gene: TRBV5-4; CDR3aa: CASSSARVSSTDTQYF
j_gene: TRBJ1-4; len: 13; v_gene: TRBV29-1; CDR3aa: CSVVGQGREKLFF
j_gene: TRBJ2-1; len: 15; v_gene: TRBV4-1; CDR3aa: CASGKREGDYNEQFF
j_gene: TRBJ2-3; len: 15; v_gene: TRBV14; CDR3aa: CASSQRGQAADTQYF
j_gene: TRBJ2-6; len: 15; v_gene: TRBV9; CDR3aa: CASDRGDGGANVLTF
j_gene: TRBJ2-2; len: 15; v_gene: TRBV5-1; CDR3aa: CASSLGLVNTGELFF
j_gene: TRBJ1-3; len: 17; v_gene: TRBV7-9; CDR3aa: CASSLGRQGRSGNTIYF
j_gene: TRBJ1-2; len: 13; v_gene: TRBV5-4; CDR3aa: CASSPAGGGGYTF
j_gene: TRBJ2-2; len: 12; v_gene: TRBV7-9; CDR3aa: CASSVGSGELFF
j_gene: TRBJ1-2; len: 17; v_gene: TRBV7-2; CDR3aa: CASSWRQGAENNYGYTF
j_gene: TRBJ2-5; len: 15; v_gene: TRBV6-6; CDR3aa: CASSYPPDRAETQYF
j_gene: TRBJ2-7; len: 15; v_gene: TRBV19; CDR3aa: CASSISGGAFYEQYF
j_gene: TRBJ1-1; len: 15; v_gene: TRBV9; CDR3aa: CASSPGQGVRTEAFF
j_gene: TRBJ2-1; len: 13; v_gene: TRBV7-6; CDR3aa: CASSLSLYNEQFF